These 6 T cell receptor beta chains were sequenced from one sample in a study of blood T cell repertoires in COVID-19. The method was immunoSEQ multiplex PCR; TCRdb's version includes in-frame clones alone and lacks a portion of them. This sample has about 250,000 clones, with more than 75% found just once. Input material: PBMCs or T cells enriched from blood (not recorded which). The source is a woman in her forties or fifties who had been exposed to COVID-19.

The chain has TRBV28 and TRBJ1-5, with 8 bases that match TRBD1. The CDR3 spans 16 residues. Germline lookup yields CDR1 MDHEN and CDR2 SYDVKM. V gave up 2 bases and J gave up 2 bases; unmatched junction bases: 5. This CDR3 reads CASSLGRGRGNQPQHF. The CDR3 coding sequence is TGTGCCAGCAGTTTAGGCAGGGGGCGCGGCAATCAGCCCCAGCATTTT.

This sequence joins TRBV3-1 (or the pseudogene TRBV3-2) and TRBJ1-1; D is uncertain. Germline V gene data show CDR1 as LGHDT and CDR2 as YNNKEL (reference sequence). The V end was cut by 1 base, the J end by 1 base, with 10 bases between. The CDR3 length is 15 residues. CDR3 sequence reads: CASSQVSTGNTEAFF. The CDR3 coding sequence is TGTGCCAGCAGCCAAGTCTCTACGGGGAACACTGAAGCTTTCTTT.

The CDR3 DNA reads TGTGCCAGCAGTTTAGCCCCGACAGACCATTCACCCCTCCACTTT. Translation: CASSLAPTDHSPLHF. The chain employs TRBV28 and TRBJ1-6, with a possible D match to TRBD1 (5 bases). The ends were cut back, 2 bases at V and 8 bases at J, with 13 bases in the middle. The CDR3 contains 15 residues. CDR1 is MDHEN, CDR2 SYDVKM, per germline.

The chain links TRBV19 to TRBJ2-7; D possibly corresponds to TRBD2 (5 bases). This CDR3 region has 14 residues. The V and J ends lost 6 bases and 4 bases respectively, with 16 bases between them. Per the germline V gene, CDR1 is LNHDA and CDR2 is SQIVND (reference sequence). The CDR3 DNA reads TGTGCCAGTAGGAGTGGCGGGCTCCCGTACGAGCAGTACTTC. This gives the protein CASRSGGLPYEQYF.

The chain couples TRBV5-4 to TRBJ1-2; D unresolved. The V and J ends lost 6 bases and 1 base respectively, with 13 bases between them. CDR1 and CDR2 (germline): SGHNT, YYREEE (reference sequence). The CDR3 length is 14 residues. For the CDR3, the DNA is TGTGCCAGCACCTCAGGAACCTATAACTATGGCTACACCTTC. Encoded protein: CASTSGTYNYGYTF.

This clone has just one count. The chain joins TRBV29-1 to TRBJ1-1; 7 bases agree with TRBD1. This CDR3 spans 14 amino acids. CDR1 is SQVTM and CDR2 is ANQGSEA in the germline V gene. With V trimmed by 4 bases and J by 3 bases, 8 bases remained unmatched. The CDR3 nucleotides read TGCAGCGTTGGGAGAGGACAGGTTTACACTGAAGCTTTCTTT. Encoded protein: CSVGRGQVYTEAFF.